These 5 T cell receptor beta chains were all obtained from the same sample, sequenced in a study of blood T cell repertoires in COVID-19. Method: immunoSEQ multiplex PCR; TCRdb's copy keeps in-frame clones and lacks some. The top ten clones hold 9.5% to 15% of a sample with some 74,000 clones, 80% of them seen once. The source material was peripheral blood. Receptors originate from a human donor in a cohort sampled during active COVID-19.

V is TRBV7-2 and J is TRBJ1-1, with 7 bases aligning to TRBD1. The CDR3 has 15 residues. Germline trimming cut 2 bases from V and 4 bases from J; bases unmatched to any gene: 7. Germline V CDR1 and CDR2: SGHTA, FQGNSA. Here the CDR3 reads CASSLSQGHGTEAFF. The CDR3 nucleotides are TGTGCCAGCAGCTTATCACAGGGGCATGGCACTGAAGCTTTCTTT.

The J gene is TRBJ1-5, the V gene TRBV19; perhaps TRBD1 as D (6 bases). Trimming left V 2 bases short and J 6 bases short, with 11 bases between. This CDR3 has 14 residues. Germline CDR1 and CDR2: LNHDA and SQIVND (reference sequence). The CDR3 here is CASSIPGVFQPQHF. The DNA of the CDR3 is TGTGCCAGTAGTATACCAGGGGTTTTTCAGCCCCAGCATTTT.

This sequence joins TRBV9 and TRBJ2-1, with 10 bases identical to TRBD2. Germline CDR1 reads SGDLS; CDR2 reads YYNGEE. V dropped 3 bases and J dropped 5; count of bases not matched to a gene: 5. There are 15 residues in the CDR3. The CDR3 loop reads CASSGQRGGNNEQFF. The CDR3 bases are TGTGCCAGCAGCGGCCAGCGGGGGGGCAACAATGAGCAGTTCTTC.

This chain connects TRBV19 to TRBJ2-7; D perhaps matches TRBD2 (6 bases). Per the germline V gene, CDR1 is LNHDA and CDR2 is SQIVND (reference sequence). The CDR3 loop spans 14 amino acids. Trimming removed 5 bases at V and 6 bases at J, with 17 bases between. The CDR3 here is CASSRDSLTGEQYF. The CDR3 nucleotides read TGTGCCAGTAGTCGGGACTCCCTAACGGGCGAGCAGTACTTC. Filled out from reference TRBV19 and TRBJ2-7, the complete variable domain reads DGGITQSPKYLFRKEGQNVTLSCEQNLNHDAMYWYRQDPGQGLRLIYYSQIVNDFQKGDIAEGYSVSREKKESFPLTVTSAQKNPTAFYLCASSRDSLTGEQYFGPGTRLTVT.

CDR3 coding DNA: TGTGCCAGCAGTTACTCCTCGGGTCCACACCTGAACACTGAAGCTTTCTTT. Its protein product is CASSYSSGPHLNTEAFF. The V and J genes are TRBV6-2 or TRBV6-3 and TRBJ1-1, with D unresolved. Germline loops: CDR1 MNHEY, CDR2 SVGEGT. This CDR3 is 17 amino acids long. The V end was cut by 0 bases, the J end by 0 bases, with 14 bases between.